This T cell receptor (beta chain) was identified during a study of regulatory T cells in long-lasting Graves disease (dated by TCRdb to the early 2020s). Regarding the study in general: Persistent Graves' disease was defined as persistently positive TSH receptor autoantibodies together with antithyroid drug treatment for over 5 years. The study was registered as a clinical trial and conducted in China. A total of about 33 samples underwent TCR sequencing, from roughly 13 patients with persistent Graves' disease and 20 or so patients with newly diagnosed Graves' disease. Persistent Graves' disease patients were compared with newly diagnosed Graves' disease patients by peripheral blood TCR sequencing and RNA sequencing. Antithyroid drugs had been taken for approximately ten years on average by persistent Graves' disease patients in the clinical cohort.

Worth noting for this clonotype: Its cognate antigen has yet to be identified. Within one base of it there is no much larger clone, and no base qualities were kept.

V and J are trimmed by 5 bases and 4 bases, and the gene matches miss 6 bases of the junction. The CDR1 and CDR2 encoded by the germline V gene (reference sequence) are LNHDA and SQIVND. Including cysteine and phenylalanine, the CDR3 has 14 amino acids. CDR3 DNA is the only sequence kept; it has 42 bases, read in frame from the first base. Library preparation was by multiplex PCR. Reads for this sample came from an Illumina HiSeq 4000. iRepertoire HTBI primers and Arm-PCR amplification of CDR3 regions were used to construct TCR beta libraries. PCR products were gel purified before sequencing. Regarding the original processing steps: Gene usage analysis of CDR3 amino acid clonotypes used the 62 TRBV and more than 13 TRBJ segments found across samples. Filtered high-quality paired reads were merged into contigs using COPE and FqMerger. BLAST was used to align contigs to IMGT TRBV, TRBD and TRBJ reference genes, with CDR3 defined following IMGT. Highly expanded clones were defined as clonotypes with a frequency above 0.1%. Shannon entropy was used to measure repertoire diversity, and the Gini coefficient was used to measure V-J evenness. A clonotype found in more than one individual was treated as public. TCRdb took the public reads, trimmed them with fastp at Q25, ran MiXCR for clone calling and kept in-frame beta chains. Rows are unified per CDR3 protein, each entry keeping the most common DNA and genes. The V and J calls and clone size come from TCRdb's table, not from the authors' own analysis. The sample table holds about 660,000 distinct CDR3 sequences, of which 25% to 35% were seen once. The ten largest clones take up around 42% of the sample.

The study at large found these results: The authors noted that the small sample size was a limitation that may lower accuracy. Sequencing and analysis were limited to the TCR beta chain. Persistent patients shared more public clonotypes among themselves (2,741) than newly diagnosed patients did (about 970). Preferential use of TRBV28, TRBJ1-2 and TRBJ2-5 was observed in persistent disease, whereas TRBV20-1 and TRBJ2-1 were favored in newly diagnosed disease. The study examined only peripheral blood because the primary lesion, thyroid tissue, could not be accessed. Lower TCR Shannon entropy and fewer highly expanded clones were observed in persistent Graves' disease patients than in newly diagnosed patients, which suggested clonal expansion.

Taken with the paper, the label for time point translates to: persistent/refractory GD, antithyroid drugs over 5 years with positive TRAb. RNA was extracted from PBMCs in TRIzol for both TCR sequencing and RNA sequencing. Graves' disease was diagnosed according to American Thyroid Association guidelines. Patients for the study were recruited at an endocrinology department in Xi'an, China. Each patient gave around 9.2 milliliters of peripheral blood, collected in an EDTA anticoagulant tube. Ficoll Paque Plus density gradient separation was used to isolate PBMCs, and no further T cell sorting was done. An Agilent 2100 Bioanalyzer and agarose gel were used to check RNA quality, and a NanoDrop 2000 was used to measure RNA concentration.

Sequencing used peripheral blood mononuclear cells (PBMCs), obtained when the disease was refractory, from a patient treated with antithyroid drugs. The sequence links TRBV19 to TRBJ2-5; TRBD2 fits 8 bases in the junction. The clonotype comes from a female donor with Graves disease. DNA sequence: TGTGCCAGTAGTCCCCCGGGGGGGGTAGAGACCCAGTACTTC. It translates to CASSPPGGVETQYF.